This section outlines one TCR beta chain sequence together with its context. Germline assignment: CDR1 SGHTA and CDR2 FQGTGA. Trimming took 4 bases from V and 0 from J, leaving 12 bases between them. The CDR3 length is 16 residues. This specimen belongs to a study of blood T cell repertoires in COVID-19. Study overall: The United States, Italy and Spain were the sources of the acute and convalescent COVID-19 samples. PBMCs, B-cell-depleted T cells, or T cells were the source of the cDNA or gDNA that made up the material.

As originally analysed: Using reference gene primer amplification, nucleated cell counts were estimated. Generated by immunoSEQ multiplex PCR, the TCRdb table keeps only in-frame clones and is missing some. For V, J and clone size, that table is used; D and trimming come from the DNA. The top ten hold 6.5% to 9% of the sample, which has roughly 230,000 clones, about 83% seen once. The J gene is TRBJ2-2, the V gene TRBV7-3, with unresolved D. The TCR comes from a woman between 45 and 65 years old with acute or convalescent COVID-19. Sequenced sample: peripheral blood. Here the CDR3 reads CASSSNLVSNTGELFF. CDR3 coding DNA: TGTGCCAGCAGCTCAAATCTAGTGTCGAACACCGGGGAGCTGTTTTTT.